This T cell receptor (beta chain) was captured in a study of blood T cell repertoires in COVID-19. Under the authors' procedure: Scientists estimated how many nucleated cells there were by amplifying reference gene primers. The repertoire was sequenced with immunoSEQ multiplex PCR; TCRdb's copy has only in-frame clones and lacks some. The D gene and trimming were derived from the DNA, and the V and J assignments and clone size from that table. The sample lists around 86,000 clones, 75% to 90% occurring once. The junction had 19 bases not matched to a gene; V was cut back by 4 bases and J by 10 bases. The germline V gene encodes CDR1 MDHEN and CDR2 SYDVKM. The CDR3 covers 17 residues.

The sequenced sample was peripheral blood. The receptor comes from a human donor in a cohort sampled during active COVID-19. The rearrangement links TRBV28 to TRBJ2-1, with 7 bases lining up with TRBD2. The CDR3 DNA reads TGTGCCAGCAGTTCGGGCGGCGGGAGTTACCGGGCAGGCGAGCAGTTCTTC. It codes for CASSSGGGSYRAGEQFF.